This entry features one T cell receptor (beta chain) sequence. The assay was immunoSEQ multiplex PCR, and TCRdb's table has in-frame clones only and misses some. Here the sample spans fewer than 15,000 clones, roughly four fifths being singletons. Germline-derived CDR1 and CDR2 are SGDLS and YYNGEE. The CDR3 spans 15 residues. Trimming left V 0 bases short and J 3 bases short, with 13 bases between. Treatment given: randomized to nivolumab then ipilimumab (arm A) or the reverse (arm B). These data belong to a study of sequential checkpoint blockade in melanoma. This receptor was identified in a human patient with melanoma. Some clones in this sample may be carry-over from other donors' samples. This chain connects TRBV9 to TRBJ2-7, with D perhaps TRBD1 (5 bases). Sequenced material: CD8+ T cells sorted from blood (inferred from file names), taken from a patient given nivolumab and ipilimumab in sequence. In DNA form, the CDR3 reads TGTGCCAGCAGCGTAGAAGTGGGGCTCTTCTACGAGCAGTACTTC. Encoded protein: CASSVEVGLFYEQYF.